This T cell receptor (beta chain) was observed in a study of cytomegalovirus exposure and HLA in healthy donors. Overall study context: From about 180 million T cells, an earlier analysis saw approximately 110 million unique TCR beta sequences. Study results and caveats: Beyond CMV serostatus, there was no information to go on about immune exposure. Whilst most TCR sequences proved rare, a subset of public TCRs occurred across many donors.

This CDR3 is built from 16 residues. Germline assignment: CDR1 LGHNA and CDR2 YSLEER. The germline V and J ends were trimmed by 0 bases and 5 bases, with 13 bases remaining between them. PCR was performed using 60 Vbeta and 13 Jbeta primers. Sequencing used immunoSEQ multiplex PCR; TCRdb keeps in-frame clones, though not all of them. This sample has around 140,000 clones; around 79% occur once, and the top ten carry around 1.3%. This clone was detected once. Antigen unknown. Material: PBMCs. The clonotype was recovered from a woman between 40 and 55 years old in good health and CMV-seronegative. This rearrangement joins TRBV4-3 to TRBJ1-4, with D uncertain. The CDR3 DNA follows: TGCGCCAGCAGCCAAGATTTGTACGGAGGAAATGAAAAACTGTTTTTT. Protein sequence: CASSQDLYGGNEKLFF.